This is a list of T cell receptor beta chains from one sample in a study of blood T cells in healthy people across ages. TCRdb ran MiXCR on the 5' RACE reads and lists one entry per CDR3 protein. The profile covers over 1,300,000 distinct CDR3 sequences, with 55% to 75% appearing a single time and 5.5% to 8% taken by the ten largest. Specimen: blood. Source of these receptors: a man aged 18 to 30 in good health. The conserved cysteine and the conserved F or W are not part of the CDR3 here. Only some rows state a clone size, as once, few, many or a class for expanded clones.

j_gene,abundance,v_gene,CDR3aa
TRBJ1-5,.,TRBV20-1,SAGVNQPQH
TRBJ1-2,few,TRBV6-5,ASSYGGVAGYT
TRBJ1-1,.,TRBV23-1,ASRGNLRDEAF
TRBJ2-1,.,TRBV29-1,SVFGVTSGRNEQF
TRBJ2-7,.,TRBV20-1,SARASPKGLVLGEQY
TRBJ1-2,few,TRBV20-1,SAPGTLYGYT
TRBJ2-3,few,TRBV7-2,ASSLIGTSGGTQY
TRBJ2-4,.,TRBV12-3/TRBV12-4,ASRGTGVKNIQY
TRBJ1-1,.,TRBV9,ASSGDSAEAF
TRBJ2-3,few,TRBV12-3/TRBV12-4,ASSGGLADFTDTQY
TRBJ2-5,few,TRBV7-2,ASSQALADEETQY
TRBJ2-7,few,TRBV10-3,AISEPEGGGRYEQY
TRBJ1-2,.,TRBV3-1,ASSYRGSGYGYT
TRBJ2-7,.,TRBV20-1,SASPAEEQY
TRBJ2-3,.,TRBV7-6,GSSSEAGGTDTQY
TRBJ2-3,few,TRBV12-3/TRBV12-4,ASRPGGDTQY
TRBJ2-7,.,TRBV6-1,ASREPLGYEQY
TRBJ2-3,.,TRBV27,ASSPTSSGRPNTQY
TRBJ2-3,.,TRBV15,ATSRGEGNTQY
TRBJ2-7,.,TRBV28,ASSAGGPTHYEQY
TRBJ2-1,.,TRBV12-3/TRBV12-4,ASIPQGSSYNEQF
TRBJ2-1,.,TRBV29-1,SVAGQF
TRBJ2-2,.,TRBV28,ASSLDGYTGELF
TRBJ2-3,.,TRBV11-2,ASSLSPPDTQY
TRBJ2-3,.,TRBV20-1,SALSGGPANTQY
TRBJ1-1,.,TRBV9,ASSVGQGAIEAF
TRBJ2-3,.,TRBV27,ASAGLAGDTQY
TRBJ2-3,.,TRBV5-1,ASSLAAGAFVDTQY
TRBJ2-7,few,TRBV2,ASSPPGGAAKYEQY
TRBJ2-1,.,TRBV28,ASTAGLGEQF
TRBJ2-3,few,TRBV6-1,ASSESGADTQY
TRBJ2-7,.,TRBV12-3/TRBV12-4,ASSLMGLWSYEQY
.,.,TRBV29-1,SVGGTGTPYEQY
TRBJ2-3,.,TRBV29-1,SVGPGQVTDTQY
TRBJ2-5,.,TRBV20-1,SARVFETQY
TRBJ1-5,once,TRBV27,ASSFLVKGQGLNQPQH
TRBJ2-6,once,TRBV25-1,ASSELYGPGANVLT
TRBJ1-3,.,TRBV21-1,ASSKGAGYSGNTIY
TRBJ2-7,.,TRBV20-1,SARLLGRNTDEQY
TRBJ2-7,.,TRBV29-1,SVQTDSSYEQY
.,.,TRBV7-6,ASIPYTLVYEQY
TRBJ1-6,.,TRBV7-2,ASSPRPIQGAGSPLH
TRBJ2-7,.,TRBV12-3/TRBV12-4,ASSSRPSSTYEQY
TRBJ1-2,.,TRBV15,ATSSPPRNYGYT
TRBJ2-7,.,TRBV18,ASSRSGYSSYEQY
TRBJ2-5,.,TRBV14,ASSRERPGQETQY
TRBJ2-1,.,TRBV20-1,SASKVRDRVLNEQF
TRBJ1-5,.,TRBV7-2,ASSPPDRLYSNQPQH
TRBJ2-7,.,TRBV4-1,ASSQRPIGGSSYEQY
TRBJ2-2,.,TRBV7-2,ASSPTRAGLAGGATGELF
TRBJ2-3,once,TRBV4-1,ASSHTKGRGRRTDTQY